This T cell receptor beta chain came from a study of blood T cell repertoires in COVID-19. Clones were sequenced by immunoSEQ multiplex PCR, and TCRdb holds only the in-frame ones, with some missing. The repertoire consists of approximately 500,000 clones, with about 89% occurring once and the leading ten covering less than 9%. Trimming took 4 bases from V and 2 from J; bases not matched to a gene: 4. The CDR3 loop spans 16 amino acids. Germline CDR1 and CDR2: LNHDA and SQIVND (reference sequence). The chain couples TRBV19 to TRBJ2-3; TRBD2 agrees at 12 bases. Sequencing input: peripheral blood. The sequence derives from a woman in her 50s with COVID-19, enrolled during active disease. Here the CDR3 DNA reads TGTGCCAGTAGTACTGGACTAGCGGGGATCACAGATACGCAGTATTTT. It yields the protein CASSTGLAGITDTQYF.